These 6 T cell receptor beta chains were all obtained from the same sample, sequenced in a study of CD8+ T cells in alopecia areata. It was cDNA, reverse transcribed from extracted RNA, that served as the sequencing template. Method: immunoSEQ multiplex PCR; TCRdb's copy keeps in-frame clones and lacks some. The sample includes about 110,000 clones, 58% of them seen just once. The specimen sequenced was NKG2D-low CD8+ T cells sorted from blood. These TCRs come from a human donor with alopecia areata.

The CDR3 bases are TGTGCCAGCAGCTTAACCGGGACGTACGATGAAAAACTGTTTTTT. Amino acid sequence: CASSLTGTYDEKLFF. The genes are TRBV2 and TRBJ1-4; D is possibly TRBD1 (5 bases). Per germline, CDR1 SNHLY and CDR2 FYNNEI. Trimming shortened V by 6 bases and J by 6 bases, and 17 bases separated the two germline ends. The CDR3 runs to 15 residues. Full variable domain (missing parts from reference TRBV2 and TRBJ1-4): EPEVTQTPSHQVTQMGQEVILRCVPISNHLYFYWYRQILGQKVEFLVSFYNNEISEKSEIFDDQFSVERPDGSNFTLKIRSTKLEDSAMYFCASSLTGTYDEKLFFGSGTQLSVL.

The rearrangement joins TRBV29-1 to TRBJ2-1; 12 positions agree with TRBD2. Germline loops: CDR1 SQVTM, CDR2 ANQGSEA. This CDR3 region has 15 residues. J lost 3 bases, V lost 3 bases, and 3 bases had no gene match. CDR3 region: CSVEGLAGSYNEQFF. CDR3 DNA: TGCAGCGTTGAGGGACTAGCGGGTAGCTACAATGAGCAGTTCTTC.

This chain connects TRBV7-9 to TRBJ1-1; 12 bases are a match to TRBD1. The CDR3 covers 17 residues. V lost 1 base to trimming and J lost 0 bases; unmatched junction nucleotides: 3. CDR1 is SEHNR and CDR2 is FQNEAQ in the germline V gene (reference sequence). CDR3 loop: CASSLGDRGLLNTEAFF. The CDR3 nucleotides read TGTGCCAGCAGCTTAGGGGACAGGGGGCTGTTGAACACTGAAGCTTTCTTT.

This chain joins TRBV10-2 and TRBJ2-1; D might be TRBD2 (6 bases). Germline CDR1 is WSHSY and CDR2 is SAAADI. Deletions cut 6 bases from V and 1 base from J, with 16 bases between. CDR3 size: 16 residues. The CDR3: CASSSGETGSYNEQFF. CDR3 sequence (DNA): TGCGCCAGCAGCTCGGGGGAAACCGGGTCCTACAATGAGCAGTTCTTC.

The J gene is TRBJ2-7, the V gene TRBV18; D perhaps matches TRBD1 (5 bases). The CDR3 consists of 17 residues. Trimming took off 1 base at V and 5 bases at J, with 21 bases between the two ends. The germline gives CDR1 KGHSH, CDR2 LQKENI. The CDR3 sequence: CASSPRGRAVTVDEQYF. CDR3 in DNA: TGTGCCAGCTCACCACGGGGCAGGGCTGTTACTGTGGACGAGCAGTACTTC. The variable domain in full, with the rest retrieved from reference TRBV18 and TRBJ2-7, is NAGVMQNPRHLVRRRGQEARLRCSPMKGHSHVYWYRQLPEEGLKFMVYLQKENIIDESGMPKERFSAEFPKEGPSILRIQQVVRGDSAAYFCASSPRGRAVTVDEQYFGPGTRLTVT.

This clone was counted only a few times. V usage is TRBV27 and J usage is TRBJ2-7; 7 nucleotides match TRBD1. CDR1 is MNHEY, CDR2 SMNVEV, per germline (reference sequence). J was trimmed by 9 bases and V by 5 bases; bases with no gene match: 4. The CDR3 consists of 11 residues. This CDR3 reads CASSIRDRQYF. The CDR3 DNA reads as TGTGCCAGCAGTATCCGGGACAGGCAGTACTTC.